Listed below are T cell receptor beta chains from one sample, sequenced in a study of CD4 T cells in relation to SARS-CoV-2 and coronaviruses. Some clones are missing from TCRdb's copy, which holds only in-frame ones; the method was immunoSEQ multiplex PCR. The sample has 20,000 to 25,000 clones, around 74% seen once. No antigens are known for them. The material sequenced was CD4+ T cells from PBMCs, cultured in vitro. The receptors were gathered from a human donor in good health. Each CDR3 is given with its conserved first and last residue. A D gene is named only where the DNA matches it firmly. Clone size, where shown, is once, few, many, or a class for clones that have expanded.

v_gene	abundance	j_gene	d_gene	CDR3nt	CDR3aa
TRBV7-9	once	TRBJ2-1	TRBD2	TGTGCCAGCAGTTCTGGGACTAGCGGGAGTGAGTTCTTC	CASSSGTSGSEFF
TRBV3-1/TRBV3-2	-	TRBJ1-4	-	TGTGCCAGCAGCCAATACTTGCTCCGGGGTAATGAAAAACTGTTTTTT	CASSQYLLRGNEKLFF
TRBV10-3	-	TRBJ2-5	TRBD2	TGTGCCATCAGTGGGCGGGGTGCGGGAGGGGAAGAGACCCAGTACTTC	CAISGRGAGGEETQYF
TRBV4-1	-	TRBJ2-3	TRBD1	TGCGCCAGCAGCCAAGACTCCCCTGGGGACAGGGGTAAAGATACGCAGTATTTT	CASSQDSPGDRGKDTQYF
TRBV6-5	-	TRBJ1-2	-	TGTGCCAGCGAGCCTGAGCTCTTGATCGGCTACACCTTC	CASEPELLIGYTF
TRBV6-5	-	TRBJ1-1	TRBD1	TGTGCCAGCCGGGACAGGGAAATGAACACTGAAGCTTTCTTT	CASRDREMNTEAFF
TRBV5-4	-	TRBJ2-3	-	TGTGCCAGCAGCGCCCGAGGCCGCGGCACAGGGACGCAGTATTTT	CASSARGRGTGTQYF
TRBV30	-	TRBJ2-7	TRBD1	TGTGCCTGGGGGGACAGTCCCTACGAGCAGTACTTC	CAWGDSPYEQYF
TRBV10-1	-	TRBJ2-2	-	TGCGCCAGCAGTGGCAGGAGGGGAACCGGGGAGCTGTTTTTT	CASSGRRGTGELFF
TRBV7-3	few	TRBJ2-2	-	TGTGCCAGCAGCTTAAGAGGGAGCGGGACCGGGGAGCTGTTTTTT	CASSLRGSGTGELFF
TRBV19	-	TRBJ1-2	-	TGTGCCAGTAGTCCCGGGACCGGGGCTAACTATGGCTACACCTTC	CASSPGTGANYGYTF
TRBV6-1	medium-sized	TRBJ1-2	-	TGTGCCAGCAGTGAAAATCGCAGGGGATATGGCTACACCTTC	CASSENRRGYGYTF